A single sample gave rise to the 8 T cell receptor beta chains below, sequenced in a study of CD8 T cells in ankylosing spondylitis. A single record per CDR3 protein comes from TCRdb applying MiXCR to the 5' RACE reads. The repertoire holds a few hundred thousand distinct CDR3 sequences, with approximately 20% as singletons. These receptors lack a known antigen. Study-wide results and caveats: What seemed typical of ankylosing spondylitis blood was a TCR beta motif built from about 8 highly homologous variants.

The sample comprised blood, either unsorted or a sorted T cell fraction (not recorded which). These receptor sequences come from a male donor with ankylosing spondylitis.

This clonotype was counted once. V gene TRBV2 combines with J gene TRBJ2-1, with 8 bases matching TRBD1. The length of the CDR3 is 13 residues. The V gene's germline CDR1 is SNHLY and CDR2 FYNNEI. Germline trimming cut 8 bases from V and 7 bases from J; bases unmatched to any gene: 7. Written as DNA, the CDR3 is TGTGCCAGCCCGGACAGGGTAGTGAATGAGCAGTTCTTC. Translating it yields CASPDRVVNEQFF.

This clonotype was observed a few times. This chain links TRBV12-3 or TRBV12-4 with TRBJ2-5; 9 bases are a match to TRBD2. The V gene end was trimmed by 7 bases and the J gene end by 2 bases; junction bases not matched to a gene: 8. The CDR3 loop spans 15 amino acids. The CDR3 protein is CASKIGTSNQETQYF. The CDR3 DNA sequence: TGTGCCAGCAAAATCGGGACTAGCAATCAAGAGACCCAGTACTTC.

This clonotype came up a few times. The chain recombines TRBV6-1 with TRBJ1-1, with 12 bases lining up with TRBD1. This CDR3 is built from 15 residues. The germline V gene has CDR1 MNHNS and CDR2 SASEGT. The trim removed 1 base at V and 4 bases at J, leaving 1 base unmatched. The CDR3 loop is CASSEEGQGATEAFF. The CDR3 coding sequence is TGTGCCAGCAGTGAAGAGGGACAGGGGGCCACTGAAGCTTTCTTT.

The rearrangement uses TRBV12-3 or TRBV12-4 and TRBJ1-1; D is perhaps TRBD1 (5 bases). Trimming shortened V by 10 bases and J by 8 bases, and 17 bases separated the two germline ends. The CDR3 is 12 amino acids. The DNA of the CDR3 is TGTGCCACGCTCGCTGGGGCGACAGAAGCTTTCTTT. Translation: CATLAGATEAFF.

The chain is built from TRBV4-3 and TRBJ2-5; TRBD1 might be the D (5 bases). Germline CDR1 and CDR2: LGHNA and YSLEER. The V and J ends lost 0 bases and 5 bases respectively, with 13 bases between them. The CDR3 runs to 15 residues. The CDR3 spells CASSQDRTGRETQYF. For the CDR3, the DNA is TGCGCCAGCAGCCAAGATCGTACAGGTCGGGAGACCCAGTACTTC.

The rearrangement links TRBV6-2 or TRBV6-3 to TRBJ2-1, with TRBD2 matching 9 bases. V lost 8 bases to trimming and J lost 8 bases; unmatched junction nucleotides: 7. Germline V gene data show CDR1 as MNHEY and CDR2 as SVGEGT. The CDR3 consists of 13 residues. Written as DNA, the CDR3 is TGTGCCAGCGAGGCGGGAGGGCTTGATGAGCAGTTCTTC. This encodes CASEAGGLDEQFF.

The genes are TRBV10-2 and TRBJ1-1, with D uncertain. The CDR3 sequence is 11 residues long. Germline V gene sequence: CDR1 WSHSY, CDR2 SAAADI. Between the trimmed V and J ends, which lost 2 bases and 8 bases, there was a span of 6 bases. This chain's CDR3 is CASSEGREAFF. CDR3 sequence (DNA): TGCGCCAGCAGTGAGGGGAGGGAAGCTTTCTTT.

The V and J genes are TRBV20-1 and TRBJ2-1, with a tentative D call TRBD1 (6 bases). The ends were cut back, 6 bases at V and 0 bases at J, with 18 bases in the middle. Germline CDR1 DFQATT, CDR2 SNEGSKA (reference sequence). The CDR3 loop spans 16 amino acids. The CDR3 DNA reads as TGCAGTGCCCCACGGGATGTGGACAGCTCCTACAATGAGCAGTTCTTC. This sequence encodes CSAPRDVDSSYNEQFF.